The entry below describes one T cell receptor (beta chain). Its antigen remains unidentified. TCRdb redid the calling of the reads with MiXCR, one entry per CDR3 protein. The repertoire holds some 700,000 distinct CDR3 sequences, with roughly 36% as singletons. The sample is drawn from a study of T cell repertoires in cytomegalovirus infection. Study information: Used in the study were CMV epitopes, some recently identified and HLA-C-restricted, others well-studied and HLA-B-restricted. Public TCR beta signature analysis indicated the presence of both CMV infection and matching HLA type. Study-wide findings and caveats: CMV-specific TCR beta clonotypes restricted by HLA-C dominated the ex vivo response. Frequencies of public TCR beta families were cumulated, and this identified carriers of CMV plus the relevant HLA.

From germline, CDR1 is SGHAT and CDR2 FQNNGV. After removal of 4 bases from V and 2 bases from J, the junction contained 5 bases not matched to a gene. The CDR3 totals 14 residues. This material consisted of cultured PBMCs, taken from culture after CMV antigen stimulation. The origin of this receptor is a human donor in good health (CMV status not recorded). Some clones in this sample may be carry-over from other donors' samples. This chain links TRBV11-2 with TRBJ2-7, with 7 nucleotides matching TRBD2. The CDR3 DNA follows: TGTGCCAGCAGCTCTAGCGGTTTGCCCTACGAGCAGTACTTC. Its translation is CASSSSGLPYEQYF.